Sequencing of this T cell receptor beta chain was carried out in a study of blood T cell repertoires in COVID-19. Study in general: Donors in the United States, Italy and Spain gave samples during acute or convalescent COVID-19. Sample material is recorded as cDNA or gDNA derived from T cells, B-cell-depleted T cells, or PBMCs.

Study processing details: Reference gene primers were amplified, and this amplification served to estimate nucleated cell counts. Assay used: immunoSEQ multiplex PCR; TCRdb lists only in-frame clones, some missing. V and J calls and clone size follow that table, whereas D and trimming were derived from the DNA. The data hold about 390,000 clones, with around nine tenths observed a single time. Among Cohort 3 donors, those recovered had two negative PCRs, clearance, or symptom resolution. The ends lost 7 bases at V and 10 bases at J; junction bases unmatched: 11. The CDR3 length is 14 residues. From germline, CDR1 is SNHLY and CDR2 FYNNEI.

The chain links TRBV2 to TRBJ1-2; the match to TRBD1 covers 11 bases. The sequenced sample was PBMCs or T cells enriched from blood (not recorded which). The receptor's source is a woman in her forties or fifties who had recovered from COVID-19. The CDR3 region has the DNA TGTGCCAGCACCGAGACCGGGACAGGGGGGACCTACACCTTC. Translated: CASTETGTGGTYTF.